This TCR beta chain was sequenced in a study of cytomegalovirus exposure and HLA in healthy donors. PCR primers comprised 60 Vbeta and 13 Jbeta primers. Assay used: immunoSEQ multiplex PCR; TCRdb lists only in-frame clones, some missing. The sample has 150,000 to 180,000 clones, roughly three quarters seen once; the top ten hold roughly 12%. The CDR3 contains 15 residues. Germline V gene lookup returns CDR1 SGHAT and CDR2 FQDESV (reference sequence). V gave up 1 base and J gave up 4 bases, with 14 bases separating them. The clonotype comes from a man aged 25 to 45 in good health and CMV-seropositive. V gene TRBV11-1 combines with J gene TRBJ2-7, with D perhaps matching TRBD2 (6 bases). The sequencing sample was made of PBMCs. This CDR3 is CASSLVGNREYEQYF. The DNA for the CDR3 is TGTGCCAGCAGCTTAGTGGGCAACCGGGAGTACGAGCAGTACTTC.